A single count supports the clone carrying this T cell receptor beta chain. Antigen unknown. This sample stems from a study of cytomegalovirus exposure and HLA in healthy donors. The PCR ran on 60 Vbeta and 13 Jbeta primers. The table came from immunoSEQ multiplex PCR; TCRdb's copy has only in-frame clones and leaves some out. The sample lists 130,000 to 150,000 clones, under 80% occurring once. Study-wide results and caveats: In a later analysis, at a false discovery rate of 0.05, 16,951 TCR beta sequences matched HLA alleles. The authors later found most CMV-associated TCR beta chains appeared HLA-restricted. Differences between HLA loci emerged in a later analysis of TCR association rates, with DRB1 most and HLA-C fewest.

Trimming shortened V by 0 bases and J by 7 bases, and 16 bases separated the two germline ends. Germline-derived CDR1 and CDR2 are SGDLS and YYNGEE. The CDR3 spans 15 residues. This clonotype was obtained from a male donor in good health and CMV-seronegative. The rearrangement links TRBV9 to TRBJ1-1; D call uncertain. Sequenced sample: PBMCs. CDR3 sequence: CASSVATGGLNEAFF. The CDR3 region has the DNA TGTGCCAGCAGCGTAGCTACGGGTGGACTAAATGAAGCTTTCTTT.